A selection of T cell receptor beta chains follows, all from one sample in a study of shared clonotypes between healthy human individuals. Sequenced by immunoSEQ multiplex PCR; TCRdb stores in-frame clones only, minus some. The sample lists some 630,000 clones, 90% to 97% occurring once. Sample: naive CD8+ T cells sorted from blood. These receptors all stem from a woman in her 30s in good health. The CDR3 runs from the conserved cysteine through the conserved F or W. The D gene is left open where the match is weak. A row's size may be missing; if present it is once, few, many or a size class.

CDR3aa: CASSGDRGLRDGYTF
CDR3nt: TGTGCCAGCAGCGGCGACAGGGGGCTACGGGATGGCTACACCTTC
v_gene: TRBV5-6
d_gene: TRBD1
abundance: -
j_gene: TRBJ1-2
len: 15

CDR3aa: CASNLPNTRMNTEAFF
CDR3nt: TGTGCCAGCAACCTCCCCAATACCCGAATGAACACTGAAGCTTTCTTT
v_gene: TRBV28
d_gene: -
abundance: -
j_gene: TRBJ1-1
len: 16

CDR3aa: CASSLHPTPTEAFF
CDR3nt: TGTGCCAGCAGTCTCCACCCGACCCCCACTGAAGCTTTCTTT
v_gene: TRBV27
d_gene: -
abundance: -
j_gene: TRBJ1-1
len: 14

CDR3aa: CASSLFGRAVNEQFF
CDR3nt: TGTGCCAGCAGTTTATTCGGCAGGGCCGTAAATGAGCAGTTCTTC
v_gene: TRBV28
d_gene: -
abundance: -
j_gene: TRBJ2-1
len: 15

CDR3aa: CASSADGDEQFF
CDR3nt: TGTGCCAGCAGCGCAGACGGGGATGAGCAGTTCTTC
v_gene: TRBV9
d_gene: -
abundance: -
j_gene: TRBJ2-1
len: 12

CDR3aa: CASSWVPGTGELFF
CDR3nt: TGTGCCAGCAGTTGGGTTCCAGGGACCGGGGAGCTGTTTTTT
v_gene: TRBV2
d_gene: -
abundance: -
j_gene: TRBJ2-2
len: 14

CDR3aa: CASSQDWYRARNTEAFF
CDR3nt: TGCGCCAGCAGCCAAGATTGGTATCGAGCCCGGAACACTGAAGCTTTCTTT
v_gene: TRBV4-1
d_gene: -
abundance: -
j_gene: TRBJ1-1
len: 17

CDR3aa: CAGGQAYTGELFF
CDR3nt: TGTGCCGGGGGACAGGCGTACACCGGGGAGCTGTTTTTT
v_gene: TRBV7-9
d_gene: TRBD1
abundance: -
j_gene: TRBJ2-2
len: 13

CDR3aa: CASNLGVPGNQPQHF
CDR3nt: TGTGCCAGCAATCTCGGAGTGCCGGGCAATCAGCCCCAGCATTTT
v_gene: TRBV28
d_gene: -
abundance: -
j_gene: TRBJ1-5
len: 15

CDR3aa: CSVPGALRADTQYF
CDR3nt: TGCAGCGTTCCCGGGGCCCTCCGGGCAGATACGCAGTATTTT
v_gene: TRBV29-1
d_gene: -
abundance: -
j_gene: TRBJ2-3
len: 14

CDR3aa: CASSDQGGSGEQYF
CDR3nt: TGTGCCAGCAGTGACCAGGGCGGGTCGGGGGAGCAGTACTTC
v_gene: TRBV2
d_gene: -
abundance: -
j_gene: TRBJ2-7
len: 14

CDR3aa: CASSGGTSGRMQYF
CDR3nt: TGTGCCAGCAGCGGTGGGACTAGCGGGAGGATGCAGTATTTT
v_gene: TRBV9
d_gene: TRBD2
abundance: -
j_gene: TRBJ2-3
len: 14

CDR3aa: CASSDLTGYYGYTF
CDR3nt: TGTGCCAGCAGTGATCTTACCGGGTACTATGGCTACACCTTC
v_gene: TRBV6-1
d_gene: -
abundance: once
j_gene: TRBJ1-2
len: 14

CDR3aa: CASSGGLAGLQETQYF
CDR3nt: TGTGCCAGCAGCGGAGGACTAGCGGGGCTACAAGAGACCCAGTACTTC
v_gene: TRBV5-6
d_gene: TRBD2
abundance: -
j_gene: TRBJ2-5
len: 16

CDR3aa: CSVASGGGTGELFF
CDR3nt: TGCAGCGTTGCCAGCGGAGGGGGGACCGGGGAGCTGTTTTTT
v_gene: TRBV29-1
d_gene: -
abundance: -
j_gene: TRBJ2-2
len: 14

CDR3aa: CAWRPGLAGLYSYEQYF
CDR3nt: TGTGCCTGGAGGCCGGGACTAGCGGGCCTATACTCCTACGAGCAGTACTTC
v_gene: TRBV30
d_gene: TRBD2
abundance: -
j_gene: TRBJ2-7
len: 17

CDR3aa: CASSWAAVAASGNTGELFF
CDR3nt: TGTGCCAGCAGCTGGGCGGCTGTCGCGGCTAGCGGGAACACCGGGGAGCTGTTTTTT
v_gene: TRBV5-8
d_gene: TRBD2
abundance: few
j_gene: TRBJ2-2
len: 19

CDR3aa: CASSTPAYRAENTEAFF
CDR3nt: TGTGCCAGCAGCACCCCGGCCTACAGGGCCGAGAACACTGAAGCTTTCTTT
v_gene: TRBV7-9
d_gene: -
abundance: -
j_gene: TRBJ1-1
len: 17

CDR3aa: CASSYTEGVRGQFF
CDR3nt: TGTGCCAGCAGTTACACAGAGGGGGTCCGGGGGCAGTTCTTC
v_gene: TRBV6-5
d_gene: -
abundance: -
j_gene: TRBJ2-1
len: 14

CDR3aa: CASIPHGASGTDTQYF
CDR3nt: TGTGCCAGCATTCCACATGGGGCTAGCGGCACAGATACGCAGTATTTT
v_gene: TRBV28
d_gene: -
abundance: -
j_gene: TRBJ2-3
len: 16

CDR3aa: CASRIHPDYLNTGELFF
CDR3nt: TGTGCCAGCAGGATTCACCCAGACTACTTGAACACCGGGGAGCTGTTTTTT
v_gene: TRBV28
d_gene: -
abundance: once
j_gene: TRBJ2-2
len: 17

CDR3aa: CASIGRREAANEQFF
CDR3nt: TGTGCCAGCATCGGCAGGAGAGAGGCGGCCAATGAGCAGTTCTTC
v_gene: TRBV4-2
d_gene: -
abundance: -
j_gene: TRBJ2-1
len: 15

CDR3aa: CASSLVVSAYEQYF
CDR3nt: TGTGCCAGCAGCTTAGTAGTCAGCGCCTACGAGCAGTACTTC
v_gene: TRBV7-9
d_gene: -
abundance: -
j_gene: TRBJ2-7
len: 14

CDR3aa: CASSTGTSDQETQYF
CDR3nt: TGTGCCAGCAGCACCGGGACTAGCGACCAAGAGACCCAGTACTTC
v_gene: TRBV5-4
d_gene: TRBD2
abundance: -
j_gene: TRBJ2-5
len: 15

CDR3aa: CASSPLGHPYEQYF
CDR3nt: TGTGCCAGCAGCCCCTTAGGGCACCCCTACGAGCAGTACTTC
v_gene: TRBV9
d_gene: -
abundance: -
j_gene: TRBJ2-7
len: 14

CDR3aa: CASSDRAGDVSYEQYF
CDR3nt: TGTGCCAGCAGTGATCGAGCAGGGGACGTCTCCTACGAGCAGTACTTC
v_gene: TRBV2
d_gene: -
abundance: -
j_gene: TRBJ2-7
len: 16

CDR3aa: CASSPGGTEAFF
CDR3nt: TGTGCCAGCAGCCCAGGGGGTACTGAAGCTTTCTTT
v_gene: TRBV5-4
d_gene: TRBD1
abundance: -
j_gene: TRBJ1-1
len: 12

CDR3aa: CASSIKGLYGYTF
CDR3nt: TGTGCCAGTAGTATTAAGGGCCTCTATGGCTACACCTTC
v_gene: TRBV19
d_gene: -
abundance: -
j_gene: TRBJ1-2
len: 13

CDR3aa: CASSSSRTEAYEQYF
CDR3nt: TGTGCCAGCAGCTCTTCCCGGACAGAAGCCTACGAGCAGTACTTC
v_gene: TRBV7-3
d_gene: -
abundance: -
j_gene: TRBJ2-7
len: 15

CDR3aa: CASSFLPGQGSGYTF
CDR3nt: TGTGCCAGTAGTTTCCTCCCCGGACAGGGAAGTGGCTACACCTTC
v_gene: TRBV19
d_gene: TRBD1
abundance: -
j_gene: TRBJ1-2
len: 15

CDR3aa: CASNPGGRDEQYF
CDR3nt: TGTGCCAGTAACCCCGGGGGCCGGGACGAGCAGTACTTC
v_gene: TRBV19
d_gene: -
abundance: -
j_gene: TRBJ2-7
len: 13

CDR3aa: CASSTGTGNYGYTF
CDR3nt: TGTGCCAGCAGCACCGGGACAGGGAACTATGGCTACACCTTC
v_gene: TRBV28
d_gene: TRBD1
abundance: -
j_gene: TRBJ1-2
len: 14

CDR3aa: CASSLDPGAEDTQYF
CDR3nt: TGTGCCAGCAGCTTAGACCCGGGAGCTGAAGATACGCAGTATTTT
v_gene: TRBV7-3
d_gene: -
abundance: -
j_gene: TRBJ2-3
len: 15

CDR3aa: CASSPGEAEAFF
CDR3nt: TGTGCCAGCAGTCCAGGAGAGGCTGAAGCTTTCTTT
v_gene: TRBV7-8
d_gene: -
abundance: -
j_gene: TRBJ1-1
len: 12

CDR3aa: CASSLRQAPNSDEQYF
CDR3nt: TGTGCCAGCAGCCTCAGACAGGCACCCAACAGTGACGAGCAGTACTTC
v_gene: TRBV7-9
d_gene: -
abundance: -
j_gene: TRBJ2-7
len: 16

CDR3aa: CASRGGTTYEQYF
CDR3nt: TGTGCCAGCAGGGGGGGGACAACCTACGAGCAGTACTTC
v_gene: TRBV6-1
d_gene: -
abundance: -
j_gene: TRBJ2-7
len: 13

CDR3aa: CASSDPPGQFF
CDR3nt: TGCGCCAGCAGTGACCCTCCCGGACAGTTCTTC
v_gene: TRBV10-2
d_gene: -
abundance: -
j_gene: TRBJ2-1
len: 11

CDR3aa: CASSLELAGGPQETQYF
CDR3nt: TGCGCCAGCAGCTTGGAACTAGCGGGAGGGCCGCAAGAGACCCAGTACTTC
v_gene: TRBV5-1
d_gene: TRBD2
abundance: -
j_gene: TRBJ2-5
len: 17

CDR3aa: CASSSNEQYF
CDR3nt: TGTGCCAGCAGTTCTAACGAGCAGTACTTC
v_gene: TRBV25-1
d_gene: -
abundance: -
j_gene: TRBJ2-7
len: 10

CDR3aa: CASSPLLAGTDTQYF
CDR3nt: TGTGCCAGCTCACCTCTCCTAGCGGGCACAGATACGCAGTATTTT
v_gene: TRBV18
d_gene: TRBD2
abundance: -
j_gene: TRBJ2-3
len: 15

CDR3aa: CASTPGWDQPQHF
CDR3nt: TGTGCCAGCACCCCGGGATGGGATCAGCCCCAGCATTTT
v_gene: TRBV19
d_gene: -
abundance: -
j_gene: TRBJ1-5
len: 13

CDR3aa: CASTHRVGEKLFF
CDR3nt: TGTGCCAGCACCCACAGGGTCGGGGAAAAACTGTTTTTT
v_gene: TRBV27
d_gene: -
abundance: -
j_gene: TRBJ1-4
len: 13

CDR3aa: CASSFSPVTGTTEAFF
CDR3nt: TGTGCCAGCAGTTTTTCCCCGGTGACAGGGACCACTGAAGCTTTCTTT
v_gene: TRBV27
d_gene: TRBD1
abundance: -
j_gene: TRBJ1-1
len: 16

CDR3aa: CASSVVSSGSVNEQFF
CDR3nt: TGTGCCAGCAGCGTAGTTTCTAGCGGGAGTGTTAATGAGCAGTTCTTC
v_gene: TRBV9
d_gene: TRBD2
abundance: -
j_gene: TRBJ2-1
len: 16

CDR3aa: CATSRDLGASGSLTDTQYF
CDR3nt: TGTGCCACCAGCAGAGATTTAGGGGCTAGCGGGAGTTTAACAGATACGCAGTATTTT
v_gene: TRBV15
d_gene: TRBD2
abundance: -
j_gene: TRBJ2-3
len: 19

CDR3aa: CASSLWQGPEAFF
CDR3nt: TGTGCCAGCAGTTTATGGCAGGGACCTGAAGCTTTCTTT
v_gene: TRBV28
d_gene: -
abundance: -
j_gene: TRBJ1-1
len: 13

CDR3aa: CASSIGTGMGNEQYF
CDR3nt: TGTGCCAGTAGTATCGGGACAGGGATGGGGAACGAGCAGTACTTC
v_gene: TRBV19
d_gene: TRBD1
abundance: -
j_gene: TRBJ2-7
len: 15

CDR3aa: CASSQDEAAQVLAGDTEAFF
CDR3nt: TGCGCCAGCAGCCAAGATGAGGCGGCGCAGGTACTCGCGGGAGACACTGAAGCTTTCTTT
v_gene: TRBV4-1
d_gene: -
abundance: -
j_gene: TRBJ1-1
len: 20

CDR3aa: CASSLGTSGRAINEQYF
CDR3nt: TGTGCCAGCAGCCTCGGGACTAGCGGGAGGGCCATCAACGAGCAGTACTTC
v_gene: TRBV11-2
d_gene: TRBD2
abundance: -
j_gene: TRBJ2-7
len: 17

CDR3aa: CATSRDRGNQPQHF
CDR3nt: TGTGCCACCAGCAGAGATCGTGGCAATCAGCCCCAGCATTTT
v_gene: TRBV15
d_gene: -
abundance: -
j_gene: TRBJ1-5
len: 14

CDR3aa: CASSQERQETQYF
CDR3nt: TGCGCCAGCAGCCAAGAAAGGCAAGAGACCCAGTACTTC
v_gene: TRBV4-1
d_gene: -
abundance: -
j_gene: TRBJ2-5
len: 13

CDR3aa: CASSLSGGRGETQYF
CDR3nt: TGTGCCAGCAGTTTATCGGGCGGGAGAGGGGAGACCCAGTACTTC
v_gene: TRBV27
d_gene: TRBD2
abundance: -
j_gene: TRBJ2-5
len: 15

CDR3aa: CASRKTGDTEAFF
CDR3nt: TGTGCCAGCAGAAAAACAGGGGATACTGAAGCTTTCTTT
v_gene: TRBV28
d_gene: TRBD1
abundance: -
j_gene: TRBJ1-1
len: 13

CDR3aa: CASSQDGAGGGEQYF
CDR3nt: TGCGCCAGCAGCCAAGATGGTGCGGGCGGGGGCGAGCAGTACTTC
v_gene: TRBV4-1
d_gene: TRBD2
abundance: once
j_gene: TRBJ2-7
len: 15

CDR3aa: CAISSWDSTSRDEKLFF
CDR3nt: TGTGCCATCAGTTCCTGGGACAGCACTTCCAGGGATGAAAAACTGTTTTTT
v_gene: TRBV28
d_gene: TRBD1
abundance: -
j_gene: TRBJ1-4
len: 17